The TCR beta chain described here comes from a study of control samples from healthy donors and cancer patients. The CDR3 is 15 amino acids. Germline V gene data show CDR1 as MNHEY and CDR2 as SMNVEV (reference sequence). V lost 1 base and J 1 base, leaving 10 bases between the germline ends. Only in-frame clones appear in the TCRdb table, and some are missing; sequencing was by immunoSEQ multiplex PCR. The sample includes almost 40,000 clones, 65% to 85% of them seen just once. The receptor's source is a woman aged 55-70 years with lung cancer. This chain connects TRBV27 to TRBJ2-5, with D tentatively TRBD1 or TRBD2 (6 bases each). The source material was PBMCs. CDR3 nucleotides: TGTGCCAGCAGTTTATGGCCGGGGGCCCAAGAGACCCAGTACTTC. Encoded protein: CASSLWPGAQETQYF.